This TCR beta chain was sequenced during a study of T cells in Graves' hyperthyroidism and ophthalmopathy. Amplified TCR beta CDR3 regions came from RNA transcripts. First-round RT-PCR of the TCR CDR3 relied on the HTBI primer set. MiXCR, run by TCRdb on the multiplex PCR reads, gives a single entry per CDR3 protein. The table lists hundreds of thousands of distinct CDR3 sequences, over 35% of them singletons. This clonotype was detected only a few times. Its target is not known. Newly diagnosed patients aged 18 to 65 had hyperthyroidism of under 2 months' duration. Any patient presenting with uncontrolled infection, other autoimmune disease, pregnancy or lactation was left out. Thyroid ultrasound, orbital computed tomography, clinical symptoms, and serum thyroxine and TRAb underpinned diagnoses. Overall study findings and caveats: Most clonotypes expanded in thyroid above 0.001 were likewise present in blood.

The CDR3 sequence is 13 residues long. V gave up 3 bases and J gave up 8 bases, with 13 bases separating them. This chain joins TRBV12-3 or TRBV12-4 and TRBJ1-2; D not certain. Sequenced material: blood. This receptor was taken from a man younger than 35 with Graves' hyperthyroidism. DNA of the CDR3: TGTGCCAGCAGTTTCAAGCTGGTTGACGGCTACACCTTC. The encoded protein is CASSFKLVDGYTF.